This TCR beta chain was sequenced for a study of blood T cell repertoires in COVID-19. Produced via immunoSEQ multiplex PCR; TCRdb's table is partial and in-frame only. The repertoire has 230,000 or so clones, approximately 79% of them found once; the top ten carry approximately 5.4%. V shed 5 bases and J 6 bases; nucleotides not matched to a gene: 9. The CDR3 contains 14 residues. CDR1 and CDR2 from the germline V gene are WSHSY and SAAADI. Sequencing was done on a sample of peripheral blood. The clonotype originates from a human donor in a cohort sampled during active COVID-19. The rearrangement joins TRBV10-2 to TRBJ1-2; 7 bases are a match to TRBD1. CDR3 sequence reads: CASSSQKQGHGYTF. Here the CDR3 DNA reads TGCGCCAGCAGTTCTCAGAAACAGGGGCATGGCTACACCTTC.